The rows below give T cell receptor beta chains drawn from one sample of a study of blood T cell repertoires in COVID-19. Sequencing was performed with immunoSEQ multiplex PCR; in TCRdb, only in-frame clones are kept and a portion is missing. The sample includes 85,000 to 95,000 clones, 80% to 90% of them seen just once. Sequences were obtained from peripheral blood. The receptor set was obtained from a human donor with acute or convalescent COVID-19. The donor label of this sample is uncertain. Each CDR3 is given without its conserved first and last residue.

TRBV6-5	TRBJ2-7	ASSFSLDRVYEQY
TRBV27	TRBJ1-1	ASRQGWNTEAF
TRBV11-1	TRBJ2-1	ASRHRGGSSYNEQF
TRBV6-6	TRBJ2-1	ASSYGQLYNEQF
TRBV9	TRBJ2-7	ASSSRTGKGGQYEQY
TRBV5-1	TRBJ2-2	ASSSTGYPGELF
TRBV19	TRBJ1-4	ASTPGQGFKLF
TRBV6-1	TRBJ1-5	ASSEGRGGNQPQH
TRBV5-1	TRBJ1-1	ASSLEGQGRTEAF
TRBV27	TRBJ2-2	ASLDRGAGELF
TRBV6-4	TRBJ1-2	ASSDSRTAGYGYT
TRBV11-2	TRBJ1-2	ASSGGNPQGYT
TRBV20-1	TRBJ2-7	SASRAGGLSYEQY
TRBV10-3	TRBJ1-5	AISSGNQPQH
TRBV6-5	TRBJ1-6	ASSQTRGNSPLH
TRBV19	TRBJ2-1	ASSAPRGEQF
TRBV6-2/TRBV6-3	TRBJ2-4	ASSQGNIQY
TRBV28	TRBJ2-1	ASSETGTGDKEQF
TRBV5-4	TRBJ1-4	ASSLNDRGPLTNEKLF
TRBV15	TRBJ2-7	ATSRVYTGPYEQY
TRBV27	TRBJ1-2	ASSFLSGNYGYT
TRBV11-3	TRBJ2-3	ASSLDSAGASTDTQY
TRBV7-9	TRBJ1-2	ASSFSVQGNGYT
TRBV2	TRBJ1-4	ASKRGQGSLRTNEKLF
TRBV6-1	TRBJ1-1	ASSEGNWNTEAF
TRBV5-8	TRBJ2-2	ASSLPGVLVGELF
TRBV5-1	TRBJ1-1	ASSPTGYTEAF
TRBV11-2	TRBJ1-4	ASSLTRDRVNEKLF
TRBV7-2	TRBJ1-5	ASSLGLGQGNQPQH
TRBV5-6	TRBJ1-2	ATSDRGNYGYT
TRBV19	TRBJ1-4	ASTPNRQGILIEKLF
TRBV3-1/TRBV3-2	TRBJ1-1	ASSPQGLNTEAF
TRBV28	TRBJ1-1	ASSLIITEAF
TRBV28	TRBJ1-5	ASSLSTGNNQPQH
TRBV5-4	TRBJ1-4	ASSSQGGVEKLF
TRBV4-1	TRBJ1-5	ASSQDFGSNQPQH
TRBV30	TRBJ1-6	AWTHTTVNSPLH
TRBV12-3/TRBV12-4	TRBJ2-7	ASSLSEPYEQY
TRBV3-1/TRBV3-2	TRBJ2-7	ASSQEDRGEQY
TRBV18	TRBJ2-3	ASSPRRDSHKTDTQY
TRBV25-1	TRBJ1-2	ASSESRDRGYGYT
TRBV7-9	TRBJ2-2	ASRRGGSNTGELF
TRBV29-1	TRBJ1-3	SVETFAGSSGNTIY